Below, one T cell receptor beta chain is given with its context. The sample holds a few counts of this clone. The specificity of this receptor is unknown. Within one base of it there is no much larger clone, and no base qualities were kept. PBMCs were isolated by density centrifugation and stained for CD3, CD4 and CD8, and CD4+ and CD8+ T cells were sorted on a FACSAria. Scalp biopsies and blood samples were provided by unaffected controls. This sample stems from a study of CD8+ T cells in alopecia areata (dated by TCRdb to about 2018). Background for the entire study: High-throughput TCRbeta sequencing was used to examine T cell clonal expansion in alopecia areata in both the C3H/HeJ mouse model and human patients. On the human side, TCRbeta sequencing was run on scalp tissue and on sorted CD4+ and CD8+ peripheral blood T cells from healthy controls and from alopecia areata patients with either patchy or totalis/universalis disease. Scalp clonality was compared among normal scalp (n=4), patchy alopecia areata scalp (n=8), and alopecia totalis/universalis scalp (n=8). RNA was extracted with the PAXgene miRNA kit for fixed scalp, the miRNeasy kit for PBMCs, and the RNeasy kit for mouse skin. Amplification of TCRbeta CDR3 regions was done by immunoSEQ multiplex PCR using 35 Vbeta forward primers and 13 Jbeta reverse primers. Study-wide findings and limitations: Compared with mice, TCR sequences shared between patients were less clear, possibly partly because of HLA diversity across the patient population. Higher clonality and more expanded CD8+ clones were observed in lesional scalp than in normal scalp, particularly in alopecia totalis/universalis, a finding suggestive of antigenic drive. Unlike mouse skin, where gammadelta T cells dominate, normal human skin contains resident alphabeta T cells that get sequenced too, which complicates analysis of the scalp TCR repertoire.

The receptor library was made with the immunoSEQ multiplex PCR assay. RNA was extracted from all samples and reverse transcribed into cDNA as template for TCR sequencing. First-strand cDNA was synthesized with SuperScript III using a 2:1 mix of oligo-dT and random hexamers. A synthetic immune receptor repertoire was used to measure amplification bias, and any remaining bias was corrected computationally. As for the authors' bioinformatics: Raw reads were preprocessed for error removal, and CDR3 was defined according to IMGT conventions as running from the conserved cysteine to phenylalanine. Clonality was calculated as 1 minus Shannon entropy normalized by log2 of the number of productive unique TCRs. Whether scalp clones were CD4 or CD8 was inferred by matching scalp TCRbeta sequences against CD4 and CD8 repertoires sorted from blood. Held by TCRdb, this immuneACCESS table contains in-frame sequences only and omits some clones. Under half of the omission traces to an unresolved V gene where checked; the cause of the rest is unknown. That table is the source of V, J and clone size, and D and trimming were worked out from the DNA. This sample holds about 200,000 clones; roughly three fifths were observed only once. Nearly 5% of the sample rests with the top ten.

V lost 1 base and J lost 7 bases; the stretch between them is 11 bases long. The CDR3 covers 13 residues, taking in both the cysteine and the phenylalanine. Of the read, only the CDR3 DNA is kept; its 39 bases are in frame from base 1. The germline V gene specifies SGHTA as CDR1 and FQGNSA as CDR2. The receptor's source is a human donor in good health. The chain couples TRBV7-2 to TRBJ2-7, with TRBD2 perhaps the D gene, on 6 matching bases. Sequenced input: CD8+ T cells sorted from blood. The CDR3 region has the sequence CASSLVDGSEQYF. The nucleotide sequence reads TGTGCCAGCAGCTTAGTCGACGGGAGTGAGCAGTACTTC.